The clone carrying this TCR beta chain was recorded at least ten times. This entry belongs to a study of T cells in Graves' hyperthyroidism and ophthalmopathy. From RNA transcripts, TCR beta CDR3 regions were amplified. First-round RT-PCR of the TCR CDR3 relied on the HTBI primer set. Via MiXCR, TCRdb re-called the multiplex PCR reads, giving one row per CDR3 protein. The sample has about 95,000 distinct CDR3 sequences; 35% to 45% are singletons. Germline V gene lookup returns CDR1 KGHSH and CDR2 LQKENI. CDR3 length: 11 amino acids. With V trimmed by 2 bases and J by 9 bases, 0 bases remained unmatched.

This sequence originates from a woman in her twenties or thirties with Graves' hyperthyroidism. Sequenced input: peripheral blood or thyroid tissue (not recorded which). The chain couples TRBV18 to TRBJ2-7; 8 nucleotides agree with TRBD1. The CDR3: CASSPGTGQYF. In DNA form, the CDR3 reads TGTGCCAGCTCACCAGGGACAGGGCAGTACTTC.